This T cell receptor beta chain was sequenced in a study of Ad26.COV2.S vaccination and SARS-CoV-2 variants. The ends were cut back, 2 bases at V and 6 bases at J, with 8 bases in the middle. CDR3 length: 12 amino acids. Germline V CDR1 and CDR2: ENHRY, SYGVKD. Treatment defined: 15 to 20 received Ad26.COV2.S at low or high dose, single or two shots; 5 received placebo; per-sample allocation not given. Sampling happened 63 days after the first vaccine or placebo injection. Study-wide findings and caveats: Vaccinees displayed broader spike-specific TCR repertoires than placebo recipients. A substantial breadth of spike-specific CD8+ and CD4+ T cell responses after vaccination has been reported.

Some clones are missing from TCRdb's copy, which holds only in-frame ones; the method was immunoSEQ multiplex PCR. The repertoire has 510,000 or so clones, roughly 85% of them found once; the top ten carry around 13%. Remarks on this clone: Its antigen is undetermined.

This chain links TRBV10-3 with TRBJ2-7; D call uncertain. This specimen was peripheral blood, taken in a trial of Ad26.COV2.S vaccine versus placebo. The receptor was derived from a person between 18 and 65 years old who received the Ad26.COV2.S COVID-19 vaccine or a placebo. CDR3 bases: TGTGCCATCAGTGAGGCCTTCAGCGAGCAGTACTTC. Translation gives CAISEAFSEQYF.